These T cell receptor beta chains were read from a single sample in a study of control samples from healthy donors and cancer patients. Some clones are missing from TCRdb's copy, which holds only in-frame ones; the method was immunoSEQ multiplex PCR. The top ten hold just under 0.6% of the sample, which has 100,000 to 150,000 clones, approximately 92% seen once. Sequencing was performed on PBMCs. The receptors stem from an elderly man with head and neck cancer. Both conserved end residues are part of each CDR3. The D gene is left open where the match is weak. The size entry is marked missing in some rows and otherwise reads once, few, many or a size class.

v_call: TRBV19
clone_size: once
j_call: TRBJ2-6
d_call: .
cdr3_aa: CASSIGRGSGANVLTF
cdr3_nt: TGTGCCAGTAGTATAGGAAGGGGATCTGGGGCCAACGTCCTGACTTTC

v_call: TRBV5-6
clone_size: .
j_call: TRBJ2-7
d_call: .
cdr3_aa: CASSLDHIEQYF
cdr3_nt: TGTGCCAGCAGCCTGGACCATATCGAGCAGTACTTC

v_call: TRBV7-2
clone_size: once
j_call: TRBJ1-1
d_call: .
cdr3_aa: CASSFRARTEAFF
cdr3_nt: TGTGCCAGCAGCTTTCGTGCGAGGACTGAAGCTTTCTTT

v_call: TRBV19
clone_size: .
j_call: TRBJ1-2
d_call: .
cdr3_aa: CASSLSPGGYTF
cdr3_nt: TGTGCCAGTAGTCTATCCCCGGGCGGCTACACCTTC

v_call: TRBV10-3
clone_size: .
j_call: TRBJ2-3
d_call: .
cdr3_aa: CATSSYQAGLNTDTQYF
cdr3_nt: TGTGCCACTTCTTCTTATCAGGCGGGACTCAACACAGATACGCAGTATTTT

v_call: TRBV4-1
clone_size: .
j_call: TRBJ2-1
d_call: .
cdr3_aa: CASSQAQDGDNEQFF
cdr3_nt: TGCGCCAGCAGCCAAGCGCAGGATGGGGACAATGAGCAGTTCTTC

v_call: TRBV5-1
clone_size: .
j_call: TRBJ1-6
d_call: .
cdr3_aa: CASSLKPNNSPLHF
cdr3_nt: TGCGCCAGCAGCTTGAAACCCAATAATTCACCCCTCCACTTT

v_call: TRBV5-1
clone_size: .
j_call: TRBJ1-2
d_call: .
cdr3_aa: CASSTQANYGYTF
cdr3_nt: TGCGCCAGCAGCACACAAGCTAACTATGGCTACACCTTC

v_call: TRBV4-1
clone_size: .
j_call: TRBJ1-4
d_call: .
cdr3_aa: CASSFDSRNEKLFF
cdr3_nt: TGCGCCAGCAGCTTCGACAGCCGTAATGAAAAACTGTTTTTT

v_call: TRBV3-1/TRBV3-2
clone_size: .
j_call: TRBJ2-2
d_call: .
cdr3_aa: CASSQDWRRGRYTGELFF
cdr3_nt: TGTGCCAGCAGCCAAGATTGGCGAAGGGGAAGATACACCGGGGAGCTGTTTTTT

v_call: TRBV19
clone_size: .
j_call: TRBJ1-3
d_call: .
cdr3_aa: CATDGVSGNTIYF
cdr3_nt: TGTGCCACGGACGGAGTCTCTGGAAACACCATATATTTT

v_call: TRBV30
clone_size: .
j_call: TRBJ2-7
d_call: .
cdr3_aa: CAWRPHPEYEQYF
cdr3_nt: TGTGCCTGGAGACCCCACCCGGAATACGAGCAGTACTTC

v_call: TRBV5-8
clone_size: .
j_call: TRBJ1-1
d_call: TRBD1
cdr3_aa: CASSSYRGRAAEAFF
cdr3_nt: TGTGCCAGCAGCTCGTACAGGGGGCGCGCAGCTGAAGCTTTCTTT

v_call: TRBV15
clone_size: .
j_call: TRBJ1-5
d_call: .
cdr3_aa: CATSRAAAFYSNQPQHF
cdr3_nt: TGTGCCACCAGCAGAGCCGCGGCCTTTTATAGCAATCAGCCCCAGCATTTT

v_call: TRBV5-1
clone_size: .
j_call: TRBJ2-3
d_call: .
cdr3_aa: CASSLALTFTDTQYF
cdr3_nt: TGCGCCAGCAGCTTGGCCTTGACCTTCACAGATACGCAGTATTTT

v_call: TRBV4-1
clone_size: .
j_call: TRBJ1-6
d_call: .
cdr3_aa: CASSPSPPASSYNSPLHF
cdr3_nt: TGCGCCAGCAGCCCCTCCCCCCCCGCAAGCTCCTATAATTCACCCCTCCACTTT

v_call: TRBV24-1
clone_size: .
j_call: TRBJ2-5
d_call: .
cdr3_aa: CATSDLETQYF
cdr3_nt: TGTGCCACCAGTGACCTCGAGACCCAGTACTTC

v_call: TRBV7-2
clone_size: .
j_call: TRBJ1-5
d_call: .
cdr3_aa: CASSPGPINQPQHF
cdr3_nt: TGTGCCAGCAGCCCAGGACCGATCAATCAGCCCCAGCATTTT

v_call: TRBV7-2
clone_size: .
j_call: TRBJ1-4
d_call: .
cdr3_aa: CASSLRGVNNEKLFF
cdr3_nt: TGTGCCAGCAGCCTCAGGGGAGTCAATAATGAAAAACTGTTTTTT

v_call: TRBV2
clone_size: .
j_call: TRBJ1-3
d_call: TRBD1
cdr3_aa: CASRYRGRSGNTIYF
cdr3_nt: TGTGCCAGCAGATACAGGGGGAGATCTGGAAACACCATATATTTT

v_call: TRBV6-5
clone_size: .
j_call: TRBJ2-1
d_call: .
cdr3_aa: CASTFDSSSYNEQFF
cdr3_nt: TGTGCCAGCACTTTTGACAGTAGCTCCTACAATGAGCAGTTCTTC

v_call: TRBV12-3/TRBV12-4
clone_size: .
j_call: TRBJ2-4
d_call: .
cdr3_aa: CASSPSQQNIQYF
cdr3_nt: TGTGCCAGCAGTCCGAGTCAGCAAAACATTCAGTACTTC

v_call: TRBV6-5
clone_size: .
j_call: TRBJ2-7
d_call: TRBD2
cdr3_aa: CASCRTSGSYEQYF
cdr3_nt: TGTGCCAGCTGTCGGACTAGCGGGAGCTACGAGCAGTACTTC

v_call: TRBV6-5
clone_size: .
j_call: TRBJ2-2
d_call: .
cdr3_aa: CASSYGREYTGELFF
cdr3_nt: TGTGCCAGCAGTTATGGACGCGAGTACACCGGGGAGCTGTTTTTT

v_call: TRBV10-3
clone_size: .
j_call: TRBJ1-2
d_call: TRBD1
cdr3_aa: CAIRTTTGGRDGYTF
cdr3_nt: TGTGCCATCAGGACGACAACAGGGGGAAGAGATGGCTACACCTTC

v_call: TRBV13
clone_size: .
j_call: TRBJ2-7
d_call: TRBD1
cdr3_aa: CASSPTGDEQYF
cdr3_nt: TGTGCCAGCAGCCCAACAGGGGATGAGCAGTACTTC

v_call: TRBV11-2
clone_size: .
j_call: TRBJ1-2
d_call: TRBD1
cdr3_aa: CASSPYRGYGYTF
cdr3_nt: TGTGCCAGCAGCCCCTACAGGGGCTATGGCTACACCTTC

v_call: TRBV6-2/TRBV6-3
clone_size: .
j_call: TRBJ2-3
d_call: .
cdr3_aa: CASSVPTGAADTQYF
cdr3_nt: TGTGCCAGCAGTGTACCGACGGGGGCGGCAGATACGCAGTATTTT

v_call: TRBV5-4
clone_size: .
j_call: TRBJ2-7
d_call: TRBD2
cdr3_aa: CASSLQLAGAAYEQYF
cdr3_nt: TGTGCCAGCAGCTTGCAACTAGCGGGGGCCGCCTACGAGCAGTACTTC

v_call: TRBV30
clone_size: .
j_call: TRBJ1-2
d_call: .
cdr3_aa: CAWSVRLLHGYTF
cdr3_nt: TGTGCCTGGAGTGTACGTCTCTTGCATGGCTACACCTTC

v_call: TRBV5-1
clone_size: .
j_call: TRBJ1-1
d_call: .
cdr3_aa: CASSLGGLGMNTEAFF
cdr3_nt: TGCGCCAGCAGCTTGGGGGGATTAGGAATGAACACTGAAGCTTTCTTT

v_call: TRBV12-3/TRBV12-4
clone_size: few
j_call: TRBJ2-1
d_call: .
cdr3_aa: CASTLTGGEQFF
cdr3_nt: TGTGCCAGCACCTTGACAGGAGGTGAGCAGTTCTTC